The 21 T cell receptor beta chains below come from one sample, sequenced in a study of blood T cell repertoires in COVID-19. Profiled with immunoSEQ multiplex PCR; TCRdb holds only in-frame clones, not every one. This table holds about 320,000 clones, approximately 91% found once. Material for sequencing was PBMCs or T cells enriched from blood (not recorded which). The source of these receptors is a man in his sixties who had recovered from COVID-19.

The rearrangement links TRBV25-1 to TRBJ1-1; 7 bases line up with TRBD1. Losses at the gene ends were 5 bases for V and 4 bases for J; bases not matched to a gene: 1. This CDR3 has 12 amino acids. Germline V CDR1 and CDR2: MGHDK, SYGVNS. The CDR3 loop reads CASSYRGTEAFF. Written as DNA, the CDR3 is TGTGCCAGCAGTTACAGGGGCACTGAAGCTTTCTTT.

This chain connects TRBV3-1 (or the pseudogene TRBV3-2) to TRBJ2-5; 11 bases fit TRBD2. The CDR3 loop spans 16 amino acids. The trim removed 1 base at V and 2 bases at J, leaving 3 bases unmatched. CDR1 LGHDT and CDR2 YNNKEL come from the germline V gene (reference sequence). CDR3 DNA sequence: TGTGCCAGCAGCCAAGGACTAGCGGGAATTCAAGAGACCCAGTACTTC. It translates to CASSQGLAGIQETQYF.

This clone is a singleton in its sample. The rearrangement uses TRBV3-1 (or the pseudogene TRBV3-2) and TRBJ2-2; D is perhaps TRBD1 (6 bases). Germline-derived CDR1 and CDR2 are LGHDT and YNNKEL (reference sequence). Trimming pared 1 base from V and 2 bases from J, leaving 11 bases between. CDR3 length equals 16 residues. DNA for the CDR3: TGTGCCAGCAGCCAAGTCTGGGGGCGCAACACCGGGGAGCTGTTTTTT. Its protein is CASSQVWGRNTGELFF.

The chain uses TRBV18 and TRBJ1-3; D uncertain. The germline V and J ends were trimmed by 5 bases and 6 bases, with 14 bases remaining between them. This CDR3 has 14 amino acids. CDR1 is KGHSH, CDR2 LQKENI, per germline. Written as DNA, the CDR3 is TGTGCCAGCTCATCTGCGGGGAGGACAAACACCATATATTTT. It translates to CASSSAGRTNTIYF.

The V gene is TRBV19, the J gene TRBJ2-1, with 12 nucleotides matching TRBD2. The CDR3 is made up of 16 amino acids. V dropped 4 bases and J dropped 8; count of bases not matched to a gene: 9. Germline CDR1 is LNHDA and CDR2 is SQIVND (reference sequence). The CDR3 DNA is TGTGCCAGTAGTAAATGGACTAGCGGGATTCTCGATGAGCAGTTCTTC. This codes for CASSKWTSGILDEQFF.

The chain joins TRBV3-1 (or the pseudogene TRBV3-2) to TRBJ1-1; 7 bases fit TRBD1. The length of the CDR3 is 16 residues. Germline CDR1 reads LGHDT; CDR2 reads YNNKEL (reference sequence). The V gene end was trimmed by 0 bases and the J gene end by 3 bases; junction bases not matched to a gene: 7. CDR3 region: CASSQDPRTGYTEAFF. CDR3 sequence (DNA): TGTGCCAGCAGCCAAGATCCCCGGACAGGATACACTGAAGCTTTCTTT.

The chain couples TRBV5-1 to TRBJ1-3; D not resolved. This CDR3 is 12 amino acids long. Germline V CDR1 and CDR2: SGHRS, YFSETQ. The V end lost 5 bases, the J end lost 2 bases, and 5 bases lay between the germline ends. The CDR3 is CASRSTGNTIYF. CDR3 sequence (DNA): TGCGCCAGCAGGTCCACTGGAAACACCATATATTTT.

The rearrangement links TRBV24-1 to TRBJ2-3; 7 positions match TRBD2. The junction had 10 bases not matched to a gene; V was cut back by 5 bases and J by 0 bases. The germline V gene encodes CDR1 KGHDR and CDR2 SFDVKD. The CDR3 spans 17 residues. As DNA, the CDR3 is TGTGCCACCAGTGGGCTAGGAAGCGGGGCAAGCACAGATACGCAGTATTTT. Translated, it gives CATSGLGSGASTDTQYF.

CDR3 coding DNA: TGTGCCAGCAGCCCACTGGTCGGGGAATTTAAAACTTTCTTT. It specifies CASSPLVGEFKTFF. The gene calls are TRBV7-9 and TRBJ1-1; no definite D call. CDR1 is SEHNR, CDR2 FQNEAQ, per germline (reference sequence). Trimming took off 5 bases at V and 12 bases at J, with 22 bases between the two ends. The CDR3 is made up of 14 amino acids.

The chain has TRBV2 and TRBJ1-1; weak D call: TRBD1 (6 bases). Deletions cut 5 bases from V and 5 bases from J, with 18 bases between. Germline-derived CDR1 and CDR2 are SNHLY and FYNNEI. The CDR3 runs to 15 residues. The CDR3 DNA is TGTGCCAGCAGTCTTCAGGGGATAGAAGGAACTGAAGCTTTCTTT. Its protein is CASSLQGIEGTEAFF.

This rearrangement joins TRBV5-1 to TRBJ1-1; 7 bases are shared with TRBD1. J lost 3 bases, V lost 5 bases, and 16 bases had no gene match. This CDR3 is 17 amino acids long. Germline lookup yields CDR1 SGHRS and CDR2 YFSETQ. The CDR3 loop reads CASSFDRDRYLDTEAFF. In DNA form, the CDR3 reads TGCGCCAGCAGTTTTGACAGGGACCGTTATCTGGACACTGAAGCTTTCTTT.

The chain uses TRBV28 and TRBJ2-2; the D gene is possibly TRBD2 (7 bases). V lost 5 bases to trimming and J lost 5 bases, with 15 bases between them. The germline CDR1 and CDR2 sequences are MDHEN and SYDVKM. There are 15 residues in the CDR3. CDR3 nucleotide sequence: TGTGCCAGCAGTACGAGGGGGGGTTATACCGGGGAGCTGTTTTTT. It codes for CASSTRGGYTGELFF.

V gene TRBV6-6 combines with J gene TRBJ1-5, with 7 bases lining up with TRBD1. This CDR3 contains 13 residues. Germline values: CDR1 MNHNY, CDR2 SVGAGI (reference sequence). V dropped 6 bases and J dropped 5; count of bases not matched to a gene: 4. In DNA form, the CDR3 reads TGTGCCAGCAGAGACAGGGTCGATCAGCCCCAGCATTTT. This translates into CASRDRVDQPQHF.

The CDR3 region has the DNA TGTGCCACCAGTGATTTCGGCAGGGAGGTGGAGGAGACCCAGTACTTC. This codes for CATSDFGREVEETQYF. The chain employs TRBV24-1 and TRBJ2-5, with D perhaps matching TRBD2 (6 bases). Germline V gives CDR1 KGHDR, CDR2 SFDVKD. The CDR3 length is 16 residues. Trimming cost V 1 base and J 5 bases, with 16 bases left between them.

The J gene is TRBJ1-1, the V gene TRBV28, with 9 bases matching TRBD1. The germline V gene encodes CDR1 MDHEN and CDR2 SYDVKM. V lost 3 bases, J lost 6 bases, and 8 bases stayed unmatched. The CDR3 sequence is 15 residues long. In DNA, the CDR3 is TGTGCCAGCAGTTTGGGGACAGGGTTTGTCGCTGAAGCTTTCTTT. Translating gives CASSLGTGFVAEAFF.

CDR3 loop: CASAGGINQPQHF. For the CDR3, the DNA is TGTGCCAGTGCCGGGGGGATCAATCAGCCCCAGCATTTT. This rearrangement joins TRBV19 to TRBJ1-5; D might be TRBD1 (5 bases). This CDR3 has 13 residues. Germline V CDR1 and CDR2: LNHDA, SQIVND (reference sequence). V dropped 8 bases and J dropped 3 bases, with 11 bases sitting between them.

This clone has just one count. The CDR3 region is CASSSQEVSSQFF. The CDR3 DNA reads TGTGCCAGCAGCTCCCAGGAGGTTAGCAGCCAGTTCTTC. V usage is TRBV5-4 and J usage is TRBJ2-1; TRBD2 might be the D (5 bases). This CDR3 has 13 residues. The ends were cut back, 3 bases at V and 13 bases at J, with 17 bases in the middle. CDR1 is SGHNT and CDR2 is YYREEE in the germline V gene (reference sequence).

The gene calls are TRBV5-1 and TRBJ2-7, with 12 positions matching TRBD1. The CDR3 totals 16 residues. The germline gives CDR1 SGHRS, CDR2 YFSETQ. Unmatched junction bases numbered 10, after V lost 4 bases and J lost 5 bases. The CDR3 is CASSTSGTGGQNEQYF. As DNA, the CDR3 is TGCGCCAGCAGCACATCCGGGACAGGGGGCCAGAACGAGCAGTACTTC.

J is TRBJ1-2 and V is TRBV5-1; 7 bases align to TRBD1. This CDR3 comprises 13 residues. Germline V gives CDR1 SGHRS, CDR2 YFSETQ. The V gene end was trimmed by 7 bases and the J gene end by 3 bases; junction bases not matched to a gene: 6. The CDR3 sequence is CASGPTGDYGYTF. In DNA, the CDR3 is TGCGCCAGCGGCCCCACAGGGGACTATGGCTACACCTTC.

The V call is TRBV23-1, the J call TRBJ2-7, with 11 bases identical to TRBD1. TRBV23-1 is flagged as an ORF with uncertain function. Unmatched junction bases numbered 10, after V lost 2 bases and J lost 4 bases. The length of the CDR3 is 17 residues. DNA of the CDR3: TGCGCCAGCAGTCAAGGACGGGGGACAGGGGGAAAATACGAGCAGTACTTC. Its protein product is CASSQGRGTGGKYEQYF.

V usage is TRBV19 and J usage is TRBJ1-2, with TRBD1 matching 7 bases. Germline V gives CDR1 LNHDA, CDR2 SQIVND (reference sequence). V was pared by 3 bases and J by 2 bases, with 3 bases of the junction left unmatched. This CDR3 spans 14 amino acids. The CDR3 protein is CASSIRTGNYGYTF. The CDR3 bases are TGTGCCAGTAGTATCCGGACAGGCAACTATGGCTACACCTTC.